One and the same sample provided the 14 T cell receptor beta chains below, sequenced in a study of shared clonotypes between healthy human individuals. Measured with immunoSEQ multiplex PCR; TCRdb has only the in-frame clones, and not every one. This table holds around 1.6 million clones, around 98% found once. The sequencing sample was made of naive CD4+ T cells sorted from blood. As for subset: CD45RA+ positively selected. These receptors were taken from a man younger than 40 in good health.

For this clone: Other DNA variants within this sample encode the same CDR3. The J gene is TRBJ2-2, the V gene TRBV19; perhaps TRBD2 as D (6 bases). With 3 bases removed from V and 7 bases from J, the gap between germline ends came to 9 bases. This CDR3 region has 13 residues. Germline V gives CDR1 LNHDA, CDR2 SQIVND (reference sequence). The CDR3 bases are TGTGCCAGTAGTATTCGGGGGAGCGGGGAGCTGTTTTTT. Translated, it gives CASSIRGSGELFF.

The chain joins TRBV28 to TRBJ2-7, with unresolved D. Trimming removed 7 bases at V and 2 bases at J, with 15 bases between. CDR1 is MDHEN, CDR2 SYDVKM, per germline. The CDR3 contains 14 residues. The CDR3 DNA reads TGTGCCAGCACCATAGACGGAGTGCCCTACGAGCAGTACTTC. It translates to CASTIDGVPYEQYF.

The rearrangement joins TRBV7-9 to TRBJ2-7; D is ambiguous. Germline CDR1 is SEHNR and CDR2 is FQNEAQ (reference sequence). The germline V and J ends were trimmed by 1 base and 4 bases, with 8 bases remaining between them. The CDR3 has 13 residues. CDR3 coding DNA: TGTGCCAGCAGCTTAGATGTGGAGTACGAGCAGTACTTC. It is translated as CASSLDVEYEQYF.

The J gene is TRBJ2-5, the V gene TRBV29-1; D perhaps matches TRBD2 (5 bases). CDR3 length: 13 residues. CDR1 and CDR2 (germline): SQVTM, ANQGSEA. The V end was cut by 3 bases, the J end by 1 base, with 9 bases between. The CDR3 is CSVDEGIQETQYF. The DNA of the CDR3 is TGCAGCGTTGACGAGGGCATCCAAGAGACCCAGTACTTC.

The chain has TRBV6-5 and TRBJ2-1; TRBD1 matches 7 bases. CDR1 MNHEY and CDR2 SVGAGI come from the germline V gene. Unmatched junction bases numbered 2, after V lost 0 bases and J lost 6 bases. CDR3 length: 14 residues. CDR3 coding DNA: TGTGCCAGCAGTTACTCTACAGGGGCCAATGAGCAGTTCTTC. Translation: CASSYSTGANEQFF.

The chain joins TRBV7-9 to TRBJ1-5; 7 bases fit TRBD1. This CDR3 has 13 residues. Germline V lookup: CDR1 SEHNR, CDR2 FQNEAQ (reference sequence). After removal of 10 bases from V and 1 base from J, the junction contained 4 bases not matched to a gene. CDR3: CATSGQSNQPQHF. CDR3 DNA sequence: TGTGCCACCTCGGGACAGAGCAATCAGCCCCAGCATTTT.

The rearrangement joins TRBV12-5 to TRBJ2-7; a possible D gene is TRBD2 (6 bases). The CDR3 totals 16 residues. Per germline, CDR1 LGHNT and CDR2 FRNRAP. Trimming cost V 3 bases and J 2 bases, with 17 bases left between them. The CDR3 reads CASGLRVTGEPYEQYF. CDR3 coding DNA: TGTGCTAGTGGTTTACGGGTAACGGGGGAACCCTACGAGCAGTACTTC. Drawing the rest from reference TRBV12-5 and TRBJ2-7, the complete variable domain is DARVTQTPRHKVTEMGQEVTMRCQPILGHNTVFWYRQTMMQGLELLAYFRNRAPLDDSGMPKDRFSAEMPDATLATLKIQPSEPRDSAVYFCASGLRVTGEPYEQYFGPGTRLTVT.

This chain connects TRBV28 to TRBJ2-7, with 7 bases fitting TRBD1. With V trimmed by 6 bases and J by 5 bases, 7 bases remained unmatched. Germline values: CDR1 MDHEN, CDR2 SYDVKM. The CDR3 loop spans 13 amino acids. CDR3 in amino acids: CASRKTGSNEQYF. As DNA, the CDR3 is TGTGCCAGCAGGAAGACAGGGTCGAACGAGCAGTACTTC.

The chain links TRBV15 to TRBJ1-2; no firm D call. CDR1 and CDR2 (germline): LNHNV, YYDKDF (reference sequence). The CDR3 has 13 residues. Trimming removed 0 bases from V and 14 bases from J, with 16 bases in between. The CDR3 region is CATSRDVGTDDTF. The CDR3 nucleotides read TGTGCCACCAGCAGAGATGTCGGCACCGATGATACCTTC.

The chain couples TRBV30 to TRBJ1-1; D ambiguous. The V end was cut by 5 bases, the J end by 3 bases, with 13 bases between. This CDR3 has 13 amino acids. CDR1 is GTSNPN, CDR2 SVGIG, per germline (reference sequence). In DNA form, the CDR3 reads TGTGCCTGGTTTGCGGGTTCGTACACTGAAGCTTTCTTT. Translating gives CAWFAGSYTEAFF.

V is TRBV2 and J is TRBJ2-2, with TRBD2 matching over 12 bases. The germline V gene has CDR1 SNHLY and CDR2 FYNNEI. After removal of 8 bases from V and 4 bases from J, the junction contained 20 bases not matched to a gene. CDR3 length: 20 amino acids. CDR3 coding DNA: TGTGCCAGCCGGGGTCCCGGGACTAGCGGGCATCCCACGGGCACCGGGGAGCTGTTTTTT. Amino acid sequence: CASRGPGTSGHPTGTGELFF.

This clone appeared once. This sequence joins TRBV27 and TRBJ2-3; 8 nucleotides line up with TRBD2. The CDR3 is made up of 16 amino acids. J gave up 6 bases and V 6 bases, and 14 bases lay outside the gene matches. Per the germline V gene, CDR1 is MNHEY and CDR2 is SMNVEV (reference sequence). The CDR3 reads CASSQLGLAGRDTQYF. DNA of the CDR3: TGTGCCAGCAGCCAATTGGGGCTAGCGGGTAGGGATACGCAGTATTTT.

V and J are TRBV5-1 and TRBJ2-7; D is undetermined. Trimming took 0 bases from V and 3 from J, leaving 10 bases between them. The CDR3 runs 14 residues. Per the germline V gene, CDR1 is SGHRS and CDR2 is YFSETQ. The CDR3: CASSLDATSYEQYF. In DNA, the CDR3 is TGCGCCAGCAGCTTGGACGCAACAAGCTACGAGCAGTACTTC.

V gene TRBV10-3 combines with J gene TRBJ2-3, with 11 bases that match TRBD1. This CDR3 has 14 amino acids. The germline V gene encodes CDR1 ENHRY and CDR2 SYGVKD. V was pared by 6 bases and J by 5 bases, with 4 bases of the junction left unmatched. The CDR3 region has the DNA TGTGCCATCAGACCGGGACAGGGGGGAGATACGCAGTATTTT. Its protein is CAIRPGQGGDTQYF.